This TCR beta chain derives from a study of blood T cell repertoires in COVID-19. Authors' methods: How many nucleated cells were present was estimated from reference gene primer amplification. The method was immunoSEQ multiplex PCR; TCRdb's version includes in-frame clones alone and lacks a portion of them. The DNA was the basis for D and trimming; V, J and clone size are from that table. The sample lists hundreds of thousands of clones, about 87% occurring once. Germline CDR1 SGHTA, CDR2 FQGNSA. The trim removed 4 bases at V and 8 bases at J, leaving 13 bases unmatched. The CDR3 is made up of 16 amino acids. Individuals aged roughly 18 to 95 years were recruited from roughly 22 US areas. Participants reported their clinical history, and cohort assignment relied on those reports.

The clonotype was recovered from a woman aged 45-59 years who had recovered from COVID-19. The rearrangement uses TRBV7-2 and TRBJ2-1; 8 positions match TRBD2. Material: PBMCs or T cells enriched from blood (not recorded which). The CDR3 DNA reads TGTGCCAGCAGCTACGCCGGGACTAGTAACGGGCATGAGCAGTTCTTC. Amino acids: CASSYAGTSNGHEQFF.